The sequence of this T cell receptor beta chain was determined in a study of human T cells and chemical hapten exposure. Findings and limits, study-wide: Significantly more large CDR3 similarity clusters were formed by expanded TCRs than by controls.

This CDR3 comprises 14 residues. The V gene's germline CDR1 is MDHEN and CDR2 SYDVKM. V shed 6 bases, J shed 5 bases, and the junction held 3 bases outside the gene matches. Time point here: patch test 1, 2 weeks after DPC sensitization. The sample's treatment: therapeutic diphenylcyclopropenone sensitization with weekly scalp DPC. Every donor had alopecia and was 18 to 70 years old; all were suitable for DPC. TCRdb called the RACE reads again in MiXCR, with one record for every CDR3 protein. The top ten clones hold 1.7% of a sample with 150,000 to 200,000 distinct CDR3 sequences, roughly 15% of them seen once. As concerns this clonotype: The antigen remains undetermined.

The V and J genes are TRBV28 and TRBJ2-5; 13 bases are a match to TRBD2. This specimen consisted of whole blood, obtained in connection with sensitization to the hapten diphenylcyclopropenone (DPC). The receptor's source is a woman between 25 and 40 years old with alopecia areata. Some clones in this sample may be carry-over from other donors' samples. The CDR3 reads CASRTSGRTETQYF. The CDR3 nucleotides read TGTGCCAGCAGGACTAGCGGGAGGACCGAGACCCAGTACTTC.